These T cell receptor beta chains were read from a single sample in a study of Ad26.COV2.S vaccination and SARS-CoV-2 variants. Sequenced by immunoSEQ multiplex PCR; TCRdb stores in-frame clones only, minus some. The data show about 330,000 clones, 85% to 90% seen once. Specimen: peripheral blood, collected in a trial of Ad26.COV2.S vaccine versus placebo. All receptors come from a person between 18 and 59 years old who received the Ad26.COV2.S COVID-19 vaccine or a placebo. Each CDR3 is given with its conserved first and last residue. Each record gives: D gene, clone size, V gene, J gene, CDR3 DNA, CDR3 protein. The D gene is left open where the match is weak. Clone size appears in some rows only: once, few, many, or a class for an expanded clone.

-	-	TRBV29-1	TRBJ2-1	TGCAGCGTTGAAGGCCCCCACCTTTTCCCCGATGAGCAGTTCTTC	CSVEGPHLFPDEQFF
-	-	TRBV9	TRBJ2-3	TGTGCCAGCAGCCCCCTCACAGCCGATCCGCAGTATTTT	CASSPLTADPQYF
TRBD1	-	TRBV6-2/TRBV6-3	TRBJ1-1	TGTGCCAGCAGCCTGGGACAGGGGGCGAACACTGAAGCTTTCTTT	CASSLGQGANTEAFF
-	-	TRBV28	TRBJ1-2	TGTGCCAGCACCTGGGGGGTGGGGGACTATGGCTACACCTTC	CASTWGVGDYGYTF
TRBD2	-	TRBV5-6	TRBJ2-7	TGTGCCAGCAGCCCGAATCCCGGGGGGGAGCAGTACTTC	CASSPNPGGEQYF
-	-	TRBV5-1	TRBJ1-1	TGCGCCAGCAGCATGGACGGGAACACTGAAGCTTTCTTT	CASSMDGNTEAFF
TRBD2	-	TRBV20-1	TRBJ2-5	TGCAGTGCTAGTGGCCCGGAGCTAGCGGACTCTCAAGAGACCCAGTACTTC	CSASGPELADSQETQYF
-	once	TRBV7-9	TRBJ1-1	TGTGCCAGCAGCTTAGCGGCCCCGAACACTGAAGCTTTCTTT	CASSLAAPNTEAFF
-	-	TRBV19	TRBJ1-3	TGTGCCAGTAGTATTGGGCGAAACACCATATATTTT	CASSIGRNTIYF
TRBD2	once	TRBV5-4	TRBJ2-3	TGTGCCAGCGAGACTAGCGGGGGGGATCGGGATACGCAGTATTTT	CASETSGGDRDTQYF
TRBD1	once	TRBV2	TRBJ2-3	TGTGCCAGCACCTCGGGACAGGCCCCTAGCACAGATACGCAGTATTTT	CASTSGQAPSTDTQYF
-	many	TRBV6-5	TRBJ1-1	TGTGCCAGCAGAGGCGACACGAACACTGAAGCTTTCTTT	CASRGDTNTEAFF
-	-	TRBV27	TRBJ2-3	TGTGCCAGCAATGGAGCCTCAGATACGCAGTATTTT	CASNGASDTQYF
-	-	TRBV10-3	TRBJ2-5	TGTGCCATCAGTGAGTCAGGAGAGACCCAGTACTTC	CAISESGETQYF
-	few	TRBV5-1	TRBJ1-6	TGCGCCAGCAGCTTAGGACAGCAAAATTCACCCCTCCACTTT	CASSLGQQNSPLHF
-	-	TRBV19	TRBJ1-1	TGTGCCAGTAGTCCAGACAGTTCCTGGAACACTGAAGCTTTCTTT	CASSPDSSWNTEAFF
-	-	TRBV19	TRBJ1-1	TGTGCCAGTGGGAGCACTGAAGCTTTCTTT	CASGSTEAFF
-	-	TRBV6-2/TRBV6-3	TRBJ2-1	TGTGCCAGCAGTTATGCGGGACCCTACAATGAGCAGTTCTTC	CASSYAGPYNEQFF
-	once	TRBV18	TRBJ1-2	TGTGCCAGCTCACCCCCGACAGGATTGGGGGGCTACACCTTC	CASSPPTGLGGYTF
-	-	TRBV7-2	TRBJ1-1	TGTGCCAGCAGCTTAGTAATAACGGGGACTGAAGCTTTCTTT	CASSLVITGTEAFF
-	-	TRBV13	TRBJ2-4	TGTGCCAGCAGCATGAGCCTGGGGCCCAAAAACATTCAGTACTTC	CASSMSLGPKNIQYF
-	-	TRBV5-6	TRBJ2-5	TGTGCCAGCAGCTTGAGGGGCCGAGAGACCCAGTACTTC	CASSLRGRETQYF
-	-	TRBV2	TRBJ2-1	TGTGCCAGCAGTGTGCTAGCCCTGACCTACAATGAGCAGTTCTTC	CASSVLALTYNEQFF
-	-	TRBV7-3	TRBJ2-1	TGTGCCAGCAGCCCAGTGGGGGGATTGAGGTTCGATGAGCAGTTCTTC	CASSPVGGLRFDEQFF
TRBD2	-	TRBV19	TRBJ2-5	TGTGCCAGTAGTAAAATAGCGGGAGGGCCAGAGACCCAGTACTTC	CASSKIAGGPETQYF
TRBD1	-	TRBV7-9	TRBJ1-1	TGTGCCAGCAGCTTCTCGGACAGGGCGAAGGGAACTGAAGCTTTCTTT	CASSFSDRAKGTEAFF
-	-	TRBV5-1	TRBJ1-2	TGCGCCAGCAGCTTAGATCAGGGTGGCTATGGCTACACCTTC	CASSLDQGGYGYTF
-	-	TRBV12-3/TRBV12-4	TRBJ2-2	TGTGCCAGCAGTTTTTACACCGGGGAGCTGTTTTTT	CASSFYTGELFF
-	-	TRBV29-1	TRBJ1-3	TGCAGCGTTGAGCCGGTTAATCAGCGGGGGGTCAATGGAAACACCATATATTTT	CSVEPVNQRGVNGNTIYF
-	-	TRBV11-2	TRBJ2-5	TGTGCCAGCAGCTTATATGGCCCCAAGGGGTGGGCAGAGACCCAGTACTTC	CASSLYGPKGWAETQYF
-	-	TRBV7-2	TRBJ1-5	TGTGCCAGCAGCTTAGTGGGGTATAGCAATCAGCCCCAGCATTTT	CASSLVGYSNQPQHF
TRBD2	-	TRBV30	TRBJ2-3	TGTGCCTGGAGTAGCGGGAGTACAAATACGCAGTATTTT	CAWSSGSTNTQYF
-	-	TRBV13	TRBJ1-2	TGTGCCAGCAGCTTCCCAACTGGGTCACACTATGGCTACACCTTC	CASSFPTGSHYGYTF
-	-	TRBV11-3	TRBJ2-1	TGTGCCAGCAGCTCACGGGTTATGGGCGGTGAGCAGTTCTTC	CASSSRVMGGEQFF
TRBD1	-	TRBV7-9	TRBJ1-5	TGTGCCAGCAGCCCCGGACAGGGAAACCCCTGGGATCAGCCCCAGCATTTT	CASSPGQGNPWDQPQHF
-	-	TRBV21-1	TRBJ1-1	TGTGCCAGCAGCCGCTGTAGTAAAGCTTTCTTT	CASSRCSKAFF
-	-	TRBV19	TRBJ1-5	TGTGCCAGTAGTATAGATCCGACTCAAATAGGGGTTTTTGCGGATCAGCCCCAGCATTTT	CASSIDPTQIGVFADQPQHF
TRBD2	-	TRBV13	TRBJ2-3	TGTGCCAGCAGCTGGACTAGCTCTAGCACAGATACGCAGTATTTT	CASSWTSSSTDTQYF
-	-	TRBV1	TRBJ1-4	TGCACCAGCAGCCGCAGAAAGGGGGGCTCTGAAAAACTGTTTTTT	CTSSRRKGGSEKLFF
-	once	TRBV13	TRBJ1-2	TGTGCCAGCAGCCCCGCGGGTGGCGACTATGGCTACACCTTC	CASSPAGGDYGYTF
-	-	TRBV10-1	TRBJ1-1	TGCGCCAGCAGTGATCACAGGGCCCGATTAACTGAAGCTTTCTTT	CASSDHRARLTEAFF
TRBD2	-	TRBV4-1	TRBJ2-1	TGCGCCAGCAGCCAAGTGGGGGGGTCCTACAATGAGCAGTTCTTC	CASSQVGGSYNEQFF
-	-	TRBV19	TRBJ1-2	TGTGCCAGTAGTATACAAGCCCGTCAGGGGACGTTTGGCTACACCTTC	CASSIQARQGTFGYTF
-	-	TRBV7-3	TRBJ2-2	TGTGCCAGCAGCCCCGGAGTAACCGGGGAGCTGTTTTTT	CASSPGVTGELFF
TRBD1	-	TRBV5-1	TRBJ1-4	TGCGCCAGCAGCCAAGGGACAGGGACTAATGAAAAACTGTTTTTT	CASSQGTGTNEKLFF
-	few	TRBV4-1	TRBJ1-6	TGCGCCAGCAGCCCTTCGGGAACCCTGCTCCCAATTTATAATTCACCCCTCCACTTT	CASSPSGTLLPIYNSPLHF
TRBD1	once	TRBV2	TRBJ1-4	TGTGCCAGCAGTTGGACAGGGCCGGATGAAAAACTGTTTTTT	CASSWTGPDEKLFF
-	-	TRBV11-3	TRBJ2-1	TGTGCCAGCAGCTTATCAGCGGATTACAATGAGCAGTTCTTC	CASSLSADYNEQFF
-	-	TRBV12-3/TRBV12-4	TRBJ1-1	TGTGCCAGCAGCCTGATTAGGGCCACTGAAGCTTTCTTT	CASSLIRATEAFF
TRBD2	-	TRBV2	TRBJ2-1	TGTGCCAGCAGACTAGCGGGAGGGCTAGGGAATGAGCAGTTCTTC	CASRLAGGLGNEQFF
-	-	TRBV6-5	TRBJ2-1	TGTGCCAGCAGTTACAAAGGGGGGCGCGGCAATGAGCAGTTCTTC	CASSYKGGRGNEQFF